This TCR beta chain came from a study of CD8 T cells in ankylosing spondylitis. The study's findings and limits: Prior work had noted some motif variants in reactive arthritis blood and synovial fluid. Disease-linked clones were reportedly significantly enriched in matched ankylosing spondylitis synovial fluid. Seemingly characteristic of ankylosing spondylitis blood was a TCR beta motif consisting of eight highly homologous variants.

This clonotype was seen at least ten times. No antigen is known for it. A single record per CDR3 protein comes from TCRdb applying MiXCR to the 5' RACE reads. The sample lists about 69,000 distinct CDR3 sequences; 5.3% were seen once. The CDR3 contains 17 residues. The germline gives CDR1 DFQATT, CDR2 SNEGSKA (reference sequence). Trimming stripped 3 bases from V and 2 bases from J, with 22 bases between. V is TRBV20-1 and J is TRBJ1-2; D not certain. The specimen sequenced was blood, either unsorted or a sorted T cell fraction (not recorded which). The receptor was derived from a male donor with ankylosing spondylitis or in good health (not recorded which). The CDR3 loop reads CSASARAGLSPNYGYTF. DNA of the CDR3: TGCAGTGCTAGCGCTAGGGCCGGCCTATCACCGAACTATGGCTACACCTTC.